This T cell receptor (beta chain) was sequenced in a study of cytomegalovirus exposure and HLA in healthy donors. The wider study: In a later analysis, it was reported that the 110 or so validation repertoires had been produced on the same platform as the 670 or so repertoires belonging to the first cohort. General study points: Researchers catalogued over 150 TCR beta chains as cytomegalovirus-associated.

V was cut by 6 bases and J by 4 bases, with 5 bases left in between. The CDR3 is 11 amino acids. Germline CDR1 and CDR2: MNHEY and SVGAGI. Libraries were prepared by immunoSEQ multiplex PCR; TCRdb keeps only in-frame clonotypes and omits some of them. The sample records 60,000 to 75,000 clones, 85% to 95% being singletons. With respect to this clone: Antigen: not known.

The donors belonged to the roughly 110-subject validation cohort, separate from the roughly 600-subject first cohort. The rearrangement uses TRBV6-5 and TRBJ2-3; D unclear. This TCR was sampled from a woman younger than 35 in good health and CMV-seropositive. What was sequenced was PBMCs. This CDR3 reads CASRTADTQYF. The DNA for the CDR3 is TGTGCCAGCAGAACAGCAGATACGCAGTATTTT.